This T cell receptor (beta chain) was sequenced in a study of cytomegalovirus exposure and HLA in healthy donors. PCR employed 60 Vbeta and 13 Jbeta primers. Some clones are missing from TCRdb's copy, which holds only in-frame ones; the method was immunoSEQ multiplex PCR. Among about 150,000 clones listed, around three quarters were seen once. About this clone itself: Its antigen remains unknown.

CDR1 and CDR2 from the germline V gene are SGHTS and YDEGEE. The CDR3 has 16 residues. V gave up 3 bases and J gave up 13 bases, with 28 bases separating them. Points from the study as a whole: The Asian-associated ancestry cluster reportedly had fewer N-insertions than the roughly 700-donor mean in a later analysis. Rarity marked most TCR sequences, yet some public TCRs occurred in many donors. Solely CMV serostatus was available to characterize immune exposure.

The receptor comes from a man aged 40-49 years in good health and CMV-seronegative. This rearrangement joins TRBV5-8 to TRBJ2-5; D might be TRBD1 (5 bases). Sequencing was performed on PBMCs. The CDR3 DNA sequence: TGTGCCAGCAGCTGGGGCTACTTTAGGGGCGGAGACCTTCCGTACTTC. Its translation: CASSWGYFRGGDLPYF.